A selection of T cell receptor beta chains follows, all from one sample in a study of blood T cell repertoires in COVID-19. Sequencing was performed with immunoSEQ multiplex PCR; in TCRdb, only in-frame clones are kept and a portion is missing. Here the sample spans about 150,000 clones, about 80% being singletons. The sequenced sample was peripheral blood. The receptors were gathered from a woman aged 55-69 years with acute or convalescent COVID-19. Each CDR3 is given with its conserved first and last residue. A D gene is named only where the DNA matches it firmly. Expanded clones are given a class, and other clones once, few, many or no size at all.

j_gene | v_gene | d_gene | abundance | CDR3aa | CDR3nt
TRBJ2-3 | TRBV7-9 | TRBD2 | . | CASSLSGSTDTQYF | TGTGCCAGCAGCCTTAGCGGGAGCACAGATACGCAGTATTTT
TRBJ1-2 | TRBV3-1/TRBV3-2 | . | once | CASSPPLGRRSADYGYTF | TGTGCCAGCAGCCCCCCCCTGGGGCGAAGGTCGGCGGACTATGGCTACACCTTC
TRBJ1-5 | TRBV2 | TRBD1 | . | CASVSTGEHQPQHF | TGTGCCAGCGTGAGTACAGGGGAGCATCAGCCCCAGCATTTT
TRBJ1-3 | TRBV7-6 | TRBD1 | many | CASSPGTGSGNTIYF | TGTGCCAGCAGCCCCGGGACAGGCTCTGGAAACACCATATATTTT
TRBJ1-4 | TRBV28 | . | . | CASSGGAANNEKLFF | TGTGCCAGCAGTGGCGGGGCAGCTAATAATGAAAAACTGTTTTTT
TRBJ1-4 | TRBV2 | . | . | CASSVSWEKLFF | TGTGCCAGCAGTGTTAGCTGGGAAAAACTGTTTTTT
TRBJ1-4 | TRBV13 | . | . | CASSTGGYEKLFF | TGTGCCAGCAGCACCGGGGGGTATGAAAAACTGTTTTTT
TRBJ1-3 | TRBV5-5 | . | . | CASSPDIAGNTIYF | TGTGCCAGCAGTCCAGACATCGCTGGAAACACCATATATTTT
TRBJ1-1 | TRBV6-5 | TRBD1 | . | CASSYGGQAGTEAFF | TGTGCCAGCAGTTACGGGGGACAGGCGGGCACTGAAGCTTTCTTT
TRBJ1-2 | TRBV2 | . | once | CASNSYANYGYTF | TGTGCCAGCAACTCGTACGCTAACTATGGCTACACCTTC
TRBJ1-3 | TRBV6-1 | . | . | CASSEVQGQNTIYF | TGTGCCAGCAGTGAAGTGCAGGGGCAGAACACCATATATTTT
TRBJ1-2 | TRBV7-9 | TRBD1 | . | CASSSVIRTGGTYGYTF | TGTGCCAGCAGCTCCGTTATCCGGACAGGGGGCACCTATGGCTACACCTTC
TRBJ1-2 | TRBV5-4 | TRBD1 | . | CASSSEAAGGSRGYTF | TGTGCCAGCAGCTCGGAGGCGGCAGGGGGCAGTAGGGGCTACACCTTC
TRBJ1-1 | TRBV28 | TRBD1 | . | CASRTGGNTEAFF | TGTGCCAGCAGGACAGGGGGCAACACTGAAGCTTTCTTT
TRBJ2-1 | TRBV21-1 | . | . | CASSNLGLHPWGMNEQFF | TGTGCCAGCAGCAACCTCGGACTACATCCTTGGGGGATGAATGAGCAGTTCTTC
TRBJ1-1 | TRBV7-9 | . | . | CASSLPGDTEAFF | TGTGCCAGCAGCTTACCCGGAGACACTGAAGCTTTCTTT
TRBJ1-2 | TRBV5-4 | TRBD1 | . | CASSLDREYGYTF | TGTGCCAGCAGTCTCGACAGGGAATATGGCTACACCTTC
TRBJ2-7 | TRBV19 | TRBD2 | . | CASSIIASGSYEQYF | TGTGCCAGTAGTATAATCGCTAGCGGCTCATACGAGCAGTACTTC
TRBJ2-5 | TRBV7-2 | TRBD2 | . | CASSHPWSRGGKETQYF | TGTGCCAGCAGCCACCCGTGGTCGCGGGGGGGGAAAGAGACCCAGTACTTC
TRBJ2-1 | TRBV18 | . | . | CASSPVLETLNEQFF | TGTGCCAGCTCACCCGTACTAGAGACCCTTAATGAGCAGTTCTTC
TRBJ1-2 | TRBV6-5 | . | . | CASSPWGGVNYGYTF | TGTGCCAGCAGCCCATGGGGGGGGGTTAACTATGGCTACACCTTC
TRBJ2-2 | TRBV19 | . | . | CASSNSPRLSTGELFF | TGTGCCAGTAGCAATTCCCCTCGACTGAGCACCGGGGAGCTGTTTTTT
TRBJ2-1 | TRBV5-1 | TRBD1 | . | CASSLEGQRLWQFF | TGCGCCAGCAGCTTGGAGGGACAGAGACTTTGGCAGTTCTTC
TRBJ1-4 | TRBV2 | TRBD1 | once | CASSEALGRGEKLFF | TGTGCCAGCAGTGAAGCTCTTGGCAGGGGGGAAAAACTGTTTTTT
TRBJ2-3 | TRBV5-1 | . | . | CASSLALIGGTDTQYF | TGCGCCAGCAGCTTGGCCCTTATCGGGGGCACAGATACGCAGTATTTT
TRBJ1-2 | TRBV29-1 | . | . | CSVDGGGAYNYGYTF | TGCAGCGTTGACGGTGGGGGCGCCTACAACTATGGCTACACCTTC
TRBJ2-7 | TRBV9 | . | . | CASSVTVSYEQYF | TGTGCCAGCAGCGTGACAGTTTCCTACGAGCAGTACTTC
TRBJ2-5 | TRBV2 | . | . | CASSVIKEGQYF | TGTGCCAGCAGTGTCATCAAGGAGGGTCAGTACTTC
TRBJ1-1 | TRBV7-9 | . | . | CASEANTEAFF | TGTGCCAGCGAAGCAAACACTGAAGCTTTCTTT
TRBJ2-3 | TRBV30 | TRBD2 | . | CAWMLAGGPSSTDTQYF | TGTGCCTGGATGCTAGCGGGGGGGCCTTCGAGCACAGATACGCAGTATTTT
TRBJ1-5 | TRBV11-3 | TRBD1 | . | CASSGGTGGNQPQHF | TGTGCCAGCAGCGGGGGGACAGGGGGCAATCAGCCCCAGCATTTT
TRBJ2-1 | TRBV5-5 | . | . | CASSFAGLGEQFF | TGTGCCAGCAGCTTCGCAGGGTTGGGTGAGCAGTTCTTC
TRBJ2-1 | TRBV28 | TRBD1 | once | CASSSQDRGPLNEQFF | TGTGCCAGCAGTTCCCAAGACAGGGGGCCCCTCAATGAGCAGTTCTTC
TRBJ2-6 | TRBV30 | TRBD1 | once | CAWSVLLGQGAILPGANVLTF | TGTGCCTGGAGTGTACTGTTAGGACAGGGGGCGATCCTGCCTGGGGCCAACGTCCTGACTTTC
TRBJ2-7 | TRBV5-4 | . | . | CASSLVGGHEQYF | TGTGCCAGCAGCTTGGTGGGGGGGCACGAGCAGTACTTC
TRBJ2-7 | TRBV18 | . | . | CASSPDSTSYEQYF | TGTGCCAGCTCACCGGACAGTACCTCCTACGAGCAGTACTTC
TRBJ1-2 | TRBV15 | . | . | CATSRQEGLGYTF | TGTGCCACCAGCAGACAGGAGGGGCTTGGCTACACCTTC
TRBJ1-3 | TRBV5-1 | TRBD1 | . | CASSATGAHISGNTIYF | TGCGCCAGCAGCGCGACAGGGGCGCACATCTCTGGAAACACCATATATTTT
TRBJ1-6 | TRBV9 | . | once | CASTQEAANNSPLHF | TGTGCCAGCACCCAGGAGGCAGCTAATAATTCACCCCTCCACTTT
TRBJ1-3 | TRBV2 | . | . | CASSPQGTGNTIYF | TGTGCCAGCAGCCCCCAGGGGACTGGAAACACCATATATTTT
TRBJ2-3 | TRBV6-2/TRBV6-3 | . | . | CASSLSGHTDTQYF | TGTGCCAGCAGTTTAAGCGGGCACACAGATACGCAGTATTTT
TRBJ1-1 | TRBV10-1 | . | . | CASSPGMNTEAFF | TGCGCCAGCAGCCCCGGGATGAACACTGAAGCTTTCTTT
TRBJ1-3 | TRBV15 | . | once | CATSRDLQGRSGNTIYF | TGTGCCACCAGCAGAGATTTACAGGGTCGCTCTGGAAACACCATATATTTT
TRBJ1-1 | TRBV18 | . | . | CASSPAGRDTEAFF | TGTGCCAGCTCACCAGCAGGGCGCGACACTGAAGCTTTCTTT
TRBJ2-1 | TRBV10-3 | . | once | CAISVGLQNNEQFF | TGTGCCATCAGTGTGGGGCTCCAAAACAATGAGCAGTTCTTC
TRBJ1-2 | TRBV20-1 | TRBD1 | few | CGKGGAFGYTF | TGCGGAAAAGGGGGCGCCTTTGGCTACACCTTC
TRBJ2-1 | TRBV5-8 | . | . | CASSSGGRGYNEQFF | TGTGCCAGCAGCTCGGGGGGCAGGGGCTACAATGAGCAGTTCTTC
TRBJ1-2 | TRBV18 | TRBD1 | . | CASSPPDRDPNYGYTF | TGTGCCAGCTCACCCCCCGACAGGGACCCTAACTATGGCTACACCTTC
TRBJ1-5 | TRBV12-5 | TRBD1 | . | CASGLGQGTQPQHF | TGTGCTAGTGGTTTGGGACAGGGCACTCAGCCCCAGCATTTT
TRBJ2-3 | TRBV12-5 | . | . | CASGSQTGTQYF | TGTGCTAGTGGTTCGCAGACGGGGACGCAGTATTTT
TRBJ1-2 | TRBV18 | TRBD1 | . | CASSPTPTGGYGYTF | TGTGCCAGCTCACCAACACCGACAGGGGGGTATGGCTACACCTTC
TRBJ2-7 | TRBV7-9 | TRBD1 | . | CASSSYGTGPFEQYF | TGTGCCAGCAGCTCATATGGGACAGGGCCCTTCGAGCAGTACTTC